These T cell receptor beta chains were read from a single sample in a study of T-cell reconstitution after alpha-beta-depleted transplantation in children. TCRdb analysed the PCR reads with MiXCR anew, one entry per CDR3 protein. Of approximately 220,000 distinct CDR3 sequences detected, roughly 15% appear once; the ten largest clones hold roughly two fifths. Sequencing used PBMCs, mostly from graft donor cells, obtained 360 days after TCRalphabeta/CD19-depleted stem cell transplant. The receptors stem from a male patient between 2 and 15 years old who had a stem cell transplant for acute lymphoblastic leukemia, so the T cells may come from the graft donor. Both conserved end residues are part of each CDR3. The D gene is left open where the match is weak. Rows may omit the clone size; those that give it use once, few, many or a size class.

d_call	cdr3_length	clone_size	v_call	j_call	cdr3_nt	cdr3_aa
NA	16	NA	TRBV18	TRBJ1-1	TGTGCCAGCTCACCACGTACGGTCAGCATTAACACTGAAGCTTTCTTT	CASSPRTVSINTEAFF
TRBD1	15	NA	TRBV5-1	TRBJ2-2	TGCGCCAGCAGCAGGGACAGGGCAAGCACCGGGGAGCTGTTTTTT	CASSRDRASTGELFF
NA	16	NA	TRBV12-3/TRBV12-4	TRBJ1-1	TGTGCCAGCAGTTCCCGCCCCGAAGGGCTGGGCACTGAAGCTTTCTTT	CASSSRPEGLGTEAFF
TRBD1	14	once	TRBV5-1	TRBJ1-5	TGCGCCAGCAGGGCCGGGACAGGGTCTCAGCCCCAGCATTTT	CASRAGTGSQPQHF
TRBD2	15	few	TRBV18	TRBJ2-3	TGTGCCAGCTCACCAGAGGGGACTAGCTTCGCTACGCAGTATTTT	CASSPEGTSFATQYF
TRBD1	13	NA	TRBV2	TRBJ1-2	TGTGCCAGCAGTGAGCAGGGGGAAGGCGGCTACACCTTC	CASSEQGEGGYTF
TRBD2	16	NA	TRBV7-2	TRBJ2-1	TGTGCCAGCAGCTACGGACTAGCGGCACGACCCGGTGAGCAGTTCTTC	CASSYGLAARPGEQFF
TRBD1	13	NA	TRBV29-1	TRBJ2-3	TGCAGCGTACCGGGACAGGGAACAGATACGCAGTATTTT	CSVPGQGTDTQYF
NA	12	few	TRBV20-1	TRBJ1-1	TGCAGTGCCGCGAGGGGGAACACTGAAGCTTTCTTT	CSAARGNTEAFF
NA	16	few	TRBV3-1	TRBJ1-1	TGTGCCAGCAGCCCCCTGTTCACCGGAGGGAACACTGAAGCTTTCTTT	CASSPLFTGGNTEAFF
TRBD2	15	NA	TRBV5-1	TRBJ2-7	TGCGCCAGCAGCCGACTAGCGGGAGGAGATTACGAGCAGTACTTC	CASSRLAGGDYEQYF
NA	16	NA	TRBV20-1	TRBJ1-6	TGCAGTGCTAGAGACCCGGGCCGGGGCGGCAATTCACCCCTCCACTTT	CSARDPGRGGNSPLHF
TRBD2	14	few	TRBV20-1	TRBJ2-1	TGCAGTGCTAGGCGGGGGGAGCTATACAATGAGCAGTTCTTC	CSARRGELYNEQFF
TRBD1	13	NA	TRBV20-1	TRBJ1-4	TGCAGTGCCTCGACAGGGGGAAATGAAAAACTGTTTTTT	CSASTGGNEKLFF
NA	15	NA	TRBV4-3	TRBJ2-1	TGCGCCAGCAGCCAAGTCCGAAAAGGTTACAATGAGCAGTTCTTC	CASSQVRKGYNEQFF
NA	15	NA	TRBV11-3	TRBJ1-5	TGTGCCAGCAGCTTCGGGGGGGACAGCAATCAGCCCCAGCATTTT	CASSFGGDSNQPQHF
NA	14	few	TRBV24-1	TRBJ2-7	TGTGCCACCAGTGACCCTAGATTTCCCTACGAGCAGTACTTC	CATSDPRFPYEQYF
NA	14	many	TRBV7-2	TRBJ2-3	TGTGCCAGCAGCTTAGGATTCGGCACAGATACGCAGTATTTT	CASSLGFGTDTQYF
NA	13	NA	TRBV19	TRBJ2-7	TGTGCCAGTAGTAGCCAGGGACTCTACGAGCAGTACTTC	CASSSQGLYEQYF
NA	16	NA	TRBV5-1	TRBJ2-2	TGCGCCAGCAGCCAAGGTGCGACAGTGAACACCGGGGAGCTGTTTTTT	CASSQGATVNTGELFF
TRBD2	17	many	TRBV2	TRBJ2-5	TGTGCCAGCAGTGATCCGACTAGCGGGGGTTTGCAAGAGACCCAGTACTTC	CASSDPTSGGLQETQYF
TRBD1	15	NA	TRBV6-2/TRBV6-3	TRBJ2-7	TGTGCCAGCCATCCGGGACAGGGACCTTCCTACGAGCAGTACTTC	CASHPGQGPSYEQYF
TRBD2	14	few	TRBV20-1	TRBJ2-3	TGCAGTGCTCCCTTCGGGGGGGGCACAGATACGCAGTATTTT	CSAPFGGGTDTQYF
TRBD2	16	NA	TRBV2	TRBJ2-5	TGTGCCAGCAACGGTCCACTAGCGGGGGGTCAAGAGACCCAGTACTTC	CASNGPLAGGQETQYF
NA	15	few	TRBV7-2	TRBJ2-7	TGTGCCAGCAGCGGAAGGGGGACTGTAGCCTACGAGCAGTACTTC	CASSGRGTVAYEQYF
NA	13	NA	TRBV7-2	TRBJ2-1	TGTGCCAGCAGCTTAGCAGTGTACAATGAGCAGTTCTTC	CASSLAVYNEQFF
TRBD1	15	NA	TRBV20-1	TRBJ2-1	TGCAGTGCCGAGGAGCCGGGACAGGGTGATGGTGAGCAGTTCTTC	CSAEEPGQGDGEQFF
NA	12	many	TRBV29-1	TRBJ1-2	TGCAGCGTTGAATGGCCGAGCTATGGCTACACCTTC	CSVEWPSYGYTF
TRBD2	16	NA	TRBV6-5	TRBJ2-1	TGTGCCAGCAGTTACTTGGGACTAGCGGGGGAAAATGAGCAGTTCTTC	CASSYLGLAGENEQFF
NA	19	NA	TRBV4-2	TRBJ2-1	TGTGCCAGCAGCCAAGATCGTGGGGGCTCAACGAGGGAATACAATGAGCAGTTCTTC	CASSQDRGGSTREYNEQFF
TRBD1	15	NA	TRBV20-1	TRBJ2-3	TGCAGTGCTAGATACAGGGGGCCCACCACAGATACGCAGTATTTT	CSARYRGPTTDTQYF
NA	14	few	TRBV18	TRBJ2-5	TGTGCCAGCTCCTTGGGACGGAACCAAGAGACCCAGTACTTC	CASSLGRNQETQYF
TRBD1	13	many	TRBV5-1	TRBJ2-1	TGCGCCAGCAGCCAGGGACAGGAAGGGGAGCAGTTCTTC	CASSQGQEGEQFF
NA	13	many	TRBV20-1	TRBJ2-2	TGCAGTGCAAGTACAGCGTCCACCGGGGAGCTGTTTTTT	CSASTASTGELFF
NA	13	few	TRBV11-3	TRBJ2-5	TGTGCCAGCAGCTCCGAGCGGAGCGAGACCCAGTACTTC	CASSSERSETQYF
NA	17	few	TRBV29-1	TRBJ2-6	TGCAGCGTTGAAGAGTCCGGGGCTAGCTCTGGGGCCAACGTCCTGACTTTC	CSVEESGASSGANVLTF
NA	17	NA	TRBV25-1	TRBJ2-4	TGTGCCAGCAGTGAATACGGCGGGATAGATTACAAAAACATTCAGTACTTC	CASSEYGGIDYKNIQYF
NA	12	NA	TRBV20-1	TRBJ2-7	TGCAGTGCTAGAGTGCCCGGCTACGAGCAGTACTTC	CSARVPGYEQYF
NA	16	few	TRBV5-5	TRBJ2-7	TGTGCCAGCAGCTTGATTGCTACGGGGAACTCCTACGAGCAGTACTTC	CASSLIATGNSYEQYF